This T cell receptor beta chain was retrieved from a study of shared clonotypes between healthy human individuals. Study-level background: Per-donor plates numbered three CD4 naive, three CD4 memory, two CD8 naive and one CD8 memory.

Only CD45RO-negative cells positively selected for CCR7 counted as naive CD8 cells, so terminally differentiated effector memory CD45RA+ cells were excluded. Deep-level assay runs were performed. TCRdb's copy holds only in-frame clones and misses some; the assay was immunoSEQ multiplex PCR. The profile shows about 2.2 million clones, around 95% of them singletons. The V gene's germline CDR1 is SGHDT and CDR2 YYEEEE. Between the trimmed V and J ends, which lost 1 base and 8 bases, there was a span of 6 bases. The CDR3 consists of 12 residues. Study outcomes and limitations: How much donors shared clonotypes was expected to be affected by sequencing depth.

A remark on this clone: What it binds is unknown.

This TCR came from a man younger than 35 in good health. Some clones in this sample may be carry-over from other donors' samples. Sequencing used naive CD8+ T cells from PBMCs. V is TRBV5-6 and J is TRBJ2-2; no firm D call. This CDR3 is CASSLFEGELFF. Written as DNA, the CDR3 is TGTGCCAGCAGCTTGTTTGAGGGGGAGCTGTTTTTT.